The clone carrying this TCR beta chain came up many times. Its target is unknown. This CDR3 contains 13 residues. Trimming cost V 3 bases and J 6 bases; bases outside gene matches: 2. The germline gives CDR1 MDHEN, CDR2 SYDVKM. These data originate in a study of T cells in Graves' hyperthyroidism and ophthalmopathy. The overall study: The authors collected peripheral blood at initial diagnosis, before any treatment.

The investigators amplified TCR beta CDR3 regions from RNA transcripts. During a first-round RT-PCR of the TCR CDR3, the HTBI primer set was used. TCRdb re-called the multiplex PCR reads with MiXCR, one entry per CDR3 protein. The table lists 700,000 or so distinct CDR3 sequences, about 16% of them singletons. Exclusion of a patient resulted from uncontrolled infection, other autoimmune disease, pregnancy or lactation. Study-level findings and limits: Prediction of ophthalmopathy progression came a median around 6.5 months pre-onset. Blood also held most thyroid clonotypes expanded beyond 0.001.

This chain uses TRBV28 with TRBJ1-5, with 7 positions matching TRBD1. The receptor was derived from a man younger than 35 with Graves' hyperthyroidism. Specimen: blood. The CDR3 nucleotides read TGTGCCAGCAGTTTTGACAGGGTTCAGCCCCAGCATTTT. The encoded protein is CASSFDRVQPQHF.